These 21 T cell receptor beta chains came from one sample sequenced in a study of T-cell reconstitution after alpha-beta-depleted transplantation in children. Unique molecular identifiers were incorporated when the TCRbeta library was constructed. TCRdb itself ran the PCR reads through MiXCR, one entry per CDR3 protein. The repertoire holds around 380,000 distinct CDR3 sequences, with 11% as singletons. Specimen: PBMCs from the stem cell graft donor, collected from the stem cell graft. The receptors were gathered from a human donor who donated a stem cell graft to a child with acute myeloid leukemia.

The chain uses TRBV29-1 and TRBJ2-1, with TRBD2 matching over 8 bases. The V gene's germline CDR1 is SQVTM and CDR2 ANQGSEA. CDR3 length: 14 amino acids. V lost 3 bases to trimming and J lost 10 bases; unmatched junction nucleotides: 11. The CDR3 nucleotides are TGCAGCGTTGATCCTCCGGGGGGGCGGGACGAGCAGTTCTTC. Amino acids: CSVDPPGGRDEQFF.

Many counts were recorded for this clonotype. This chain joins TRBV10-2 and TRBJ2-1; 7 bases line up with TRBD1. The J segment lost 6 bases and the V segment lost 8 bases, leaving 7 bases of the junction unmatched. From germline, CDR1 is WSHSY and CDR2 SAAADI. This CDR3 is 13 amino acids long. The CDR3 sequence is CASCRQGSNEQFF. CDR3 bases: TGCGCCAGCTGTAGACAGGGTTCCAATGAGCAGTTCTTC.

This clonotype was picked up a small number of times. The V gene is TRBV29-1, the J gene TRBJ2-7, with D possibly TRBD2 on 5 matching bases. This CDR3 has 11 amino acids. V shed 8 bases and J shed 8 bases, with 16 bases lying between them. The germline V gene encodes CDR1 SQVTM and CDR2 ANQGSEA. The CDR3 sequence: CSLVVGVQQYF. The CDR3 bases are TGCAGCCTCGTGGTGGGAGTCCAGCAGTACTTC.

This clonotype showed up many times. This chain uses TRBV20-1 with TRBJ1-5; no definite D call. Between the trimmed V and J ends, which lost 2 bases and 7 bases, there was a span of 12 bases. The CDR3 has 13 residues. The germline V gene has CDR1 DFQATT and CDR2 SNEGSKA (reference sequence). The CDR3 DNA reads as TGCAGTGCTAGACCCCTAAACCAACAGCCCCAGCATTTT. The encoded protein is CSARPLNQQPQHF.

The chain is built from TRBV6-2 or TRBV6-3 and TRBJ2-7; no clear D gene. V gave up 6 bases and J gave up 7 bases, with 10 bases separating them. The germline V gene has CDR1 MNHEY and CDR2 SVGEGT. The CDR3 loop spans 11 amino acids. Written as DNA, the CDR3 is TGTGCCAGCAGCTATTACGGGGAGCAGTACTTC. Its protein is CASSYYGEQYF.

This clonotype was recorded a few times. The chain combines TRBV13 with TRBJ2-3, with D possibly matching TRBD2 (6 bases). V lost 0 bases and J 6 bases, leaving 10 bases between the germline ends. This CDR3 has 14 residues. Germline V gene data show CDR1 as PRHDT and CDR2 as FYEKMQ (reference sequence). DNA for the CDR3: TGTGCCAGCAGCTTAGGACGGGGGAGGGATACGCAGTATTTT. This encodes CASSLGRGRDTQYF.

This chain connects TRBV9 to TRBJ2-7; TRBD2 agrees at 10 bases. CDR3 length equals 17 residues. The germline CDR1 and CDR2 sequences are SGDLS and YYNGEE. Trimming took 0 bases from V and 3 from J; bases not matched to a gene: 9. This CDR3 reads CASSVGLAGELGYEQYF. The CDR3 region has the DNA TGTGCCAGCAGCGTAGGGCTAGCGGGAGAGTTGGGCTACGAGCAGTACTTC.

The sample holds many counts of this clonotype. The chain couples TRBV29-1 to TRBJ2-7; D call uncertain. This CDR3 has 11 residues. The V gene's germline CDR1 is SQVTM and CDR2 ANQGSEA. Trimming left V 0 bases short and J 4 bases short, with 4 bases between. The CDR3 reads CSVEDKYEQYF. In DNA form, the CDR3 reads TGCAGCGTTGAAGATAAATACGAGCAGTACTTC.

The rearrangement links TRBV6-5 to TRBJ1-1, with no clear D. There are 15 residues in the CDR3. The germline V gene has CDR1 MNHEY and CDR2 SVGAGI. V lost 3 bases and J lost 4, with 15 bases in between. As DNA, the CDR3 is TGTGCCAGCAGTTATTCCGGCTTTGCGCCCACTGAAGCTTTCTTT. Its translation is CASSYSGFAPTEAFF.

This clonotype has more than one count but fewer than ten. The chain has TRBV29-1 and TRBJ2-6; 7 nucleotides align to TRBD1. J was trimmed by 0 bases and V by 2 bases; bases with no gene match: 7. The CDR3 is made up of 17 amino acids. CDR1 and CDR2 from the germline V gene are SQVTM and ANQGSEA. CDR3 in DNA: TGCAGCGTTGAATTTTGGGACAGCTCCTCTGGGGCCAACGTCCTGACTTTC. Residues: CSVEFWDSSSGANVLTF.

V and J are TRBV6-4 and TRBJ2-2; D is unresolved. The CDR3 extends over 14 amino acids. Germline V CDR1 and CDR2: MRHNA, SNTAGT. The V gene lost 0 bases and the J gene lost 7 bases, with 9 bases spanning the gap. This CDR3 reads CASSDSPEVGELFF. The CDR3 region has the DNA TGTGCCAGCAGTGACTCCCCAGAGGTCGGGGAGCTGTTTTTT.

V is TRBV29-1 and J is TRBJ2-1, with 7 bases identical to TRBD2. Germline lookup yields CDR1 SQVTM and CDR2 ANQGSEA. Unmatched junction bases numbered 8, after V lost 6 bases and J lost 6 bases. This CDR3 has 13 amino acids. The CDR3 DNA follows: TGCAGCGTAAGCTCTGGACTAGTCAATGAGCAGTTCTTC. The encoded protein is CSVSSGLVNEQFF.

Of note for this clonotype: The germline gene is not matched at one end of the junction; a read error may be the cause. J is TRBJ2-3 and V is TRBV14, with D perhaps matching TRBD2 (5 bases). Per the germline V gene, CDR1 is SGHDN and CDR2 is FVKESK. The CDR3 is 10 residues long. CDR3 protein: CASSQDVTMF. In DNA form, the CDR3 reads TGTGCCAGCAGCCAAGACGTGACTATGTTT.

This clonotype was seen a few times. The CDR3 region has the DNA TGTGCTAGTGGTGCCGGGACAGTCAACAATAATTCACCCCTCCACTTT. Translation gives CASGAGTVNNNSPLHF. The chain joins TRBV12-5 to TRBJ1-6, with 7 bases aligning to TRBD1. CDR1 and CDR2 (germline): LGHNT, FRNRAP. With V trimmed by 5 bases and J by 5 bases, 9 bases remained unmatched. The CDR3 is made up of 16 amino acids.

This clonotype appeared a few times. J is TRBJ2-7 and V is TRBV6-1; no definite D call. CDR1 and CDR2 from the germline V gene are MNHNS and SASEGT. V lost 7 bases and J 4 bases, leaving 11 bases between the germline ends. CDR3 size: 12 residues. CDR3 amino acids: CASKWGGYEQYF. In nucleotides, the CDR3 is TGTGCCAGCAAGTGGGGTGGTTACGAGCAGTACTTC.

To note about this clonotype: The junction differs from germline at one of its ends, possibly a read error. This chain links TRBV20-1 with TRBJ2-3; the D gene is possibly TRBD2 (6 bases). The CDR3 is made up of 12 amino acids. The germline CDR1 and CDR2 sequences are DFQATT and SNEGSKA (reference sequence). For the CDR3, the DNA is TGCAGTGCCCCGGGAGTGGCAGATACGCAGTATTTC. This encodes CSAPGVADTQYF.

Ten or more counts support this clonotype. This sequence joins TRBV29-1 and TRBJ1-5; D uncertain. The ends were cut back, 4 bases at V and 2 bases at J, with 9 bases in the middle. Germline V gene lookup returns CDR1 SQVTM and CDR2 ANQGSEA. The CDR3 spans 13 residues. CDR3 sequence: CSVGEVGNQPQHF. CDR3 nucleotide sequence: TGCAGCGTTGGGGAGGTGGGCAATCAGCCCCAGCATTTT.

This clonotype was found many times. The V call is TRBV7-2, the J call TRBJ2-5; TRBD2 matches 9 bases. Per the germline V gene, CDR1 is SGHTA and CDR2 is FQGNSA. The CDR3 consists of 15 residues. With 3 bases clipped from V and 3 bases from J, the junction kept 5 bases outside the gene matches. As DNA, the CDR3 is TGTGCCAGCAGCTTCACTTCTAGCGGGAAAGAGACCCAGTACTTC. Its protein is CASSFTSSGKETQYF.

In DNA, the CDR3 is TGCGCCAGCAGGTTCCAGCCTGACGAGCAGTACTTC. The encoded protein is CASRFQPDEQYF. This chain uses TRBV10-1 with TRBJ2-7; D is unclear. This CDR3 is 12 amino acids long. The germline V gene encodes CDR1 WNHNN and CDR2 SYGVQD (reference sequence). Trimming shortened V by 6 bases and J by 5 bases, and 11 bases separated the two germline ends.

This clonotype was observed a few times. V usage is TRBV25-1 and J usage is TRBJ2-2; D remains ambiguous. Trimming cost V 8 bases and J 4 bases, with 17 bases left between them. CDR1 and CDR2 (germline): MGHDK, SYGVNS. CDR3 size: 15 residues. For the CDR3, the DNA is TGTGCCAGCCGTCCCATTGGGCAGTCCACCGGGGAGCTGTTTTTT. As protein: CASRPIGQSTGELFF.

This clonotype came up a few times. The rearrangement joins TRBV10-3 to TRBJ1-5; D perhaps matches TRBD1 (5 bases). CDR3 length: 14 amino acids. Trimming took 6 bases from V and 0 from J, leaving 9 bases between them. The germline CDR1 and CDR2 sequences are ENHRY and SYGVKD. CDR3 sequence reads: CAISQQDSNQPQHF. The DNA for the CDR3 is TGTGCCATCAGCCAACAGGATAGCAATCAGCCCCAGCATTTT.